This T cell receptor beta chain stems from a study of blood T cell repertoires in COVID-19. Across the study: Spain, Italy and the United States supplied samples that represented acute and convalescent COVID-19. Nucleic acid was either cDNA or gDNA, and it came from T cells, B-cell-depleted T cells, or PBMCs.

Original analysis: Amplified reference gene primers provided the basis for estimating nucleated cell counts. Assay used: immunoSEQ multiplex PCR; TCRdb lists only in-frame clones, some missing. V and J calls and clone size are given by that table; D and trimming were obtained from the DNA. The sample contains 130,000 to 150,000 clones, roughly 86% of which appear only once. Between the trimmed V and J ends, which lost 0 bases and 2 bases, there was a span of 7 bases. CDR1 MNHEY and CDR2 SVGAGI come from the germline V gene. The CDR3 runs 14 residues. In regard to this clone: The sample carries other DNA sequences with the same CDR3.

Specimen: peripheral blood. The source is a man between 50 and 59 years old with active or convalescent COVID-19. The V gene is TRBV6-5, the J gene TRBJ1-1, with D uncertain. The CDR3 spells CASSYSTGNTEAFF. DNA for the CDR3: TGTGCCAGCAGTTACTCGACGGGAAACACTGAAGCTTTCTTT.